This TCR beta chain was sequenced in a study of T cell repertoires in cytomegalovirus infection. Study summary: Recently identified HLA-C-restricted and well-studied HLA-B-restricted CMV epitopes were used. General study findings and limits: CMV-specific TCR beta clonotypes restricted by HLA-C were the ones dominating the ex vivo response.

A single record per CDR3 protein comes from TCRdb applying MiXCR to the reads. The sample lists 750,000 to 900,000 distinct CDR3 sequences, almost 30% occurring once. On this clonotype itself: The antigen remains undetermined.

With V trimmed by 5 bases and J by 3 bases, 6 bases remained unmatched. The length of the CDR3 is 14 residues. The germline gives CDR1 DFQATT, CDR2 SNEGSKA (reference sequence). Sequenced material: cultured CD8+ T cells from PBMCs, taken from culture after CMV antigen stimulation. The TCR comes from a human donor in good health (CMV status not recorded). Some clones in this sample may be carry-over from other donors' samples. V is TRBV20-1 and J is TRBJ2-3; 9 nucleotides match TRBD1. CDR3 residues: CSARDRGGTDTQYF. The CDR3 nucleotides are TGCAGTGCTCGTGACAGGGGGGGAACAGATACGCAGTATTTT.